Each of the 5 T cell receptor beta chains below was sequenced from the same sample in a study of cytomegalovirus exposure and HLA in healthy donors. 13 Jbeta primers and 60 Vbeta primers were used for the PCR. The data were produced by immunoSEQ multiplex PCR, yet TCRdb's version contains in-frame clones alone and is incomplete. Among some 130,000 clones listed, roughly two thirds were seen once. The source material was PBMCs. Source of these receptors: a man aged 30 to 39 in good health and CMV-seropositive.

Remarks on this clone: The junction differs from germline at one of its ends, possibly a read error. The chain is built from TRBV7-9 and TRBJ2-7, with D unresolved. CDR1 is SEHNR and CDR2 is FQNEAQ in the germline V gene (reference sequence). The CDR3 consists of 12 residues. This CDR3 reads CSSSSQYYEQYF. The DNA for the CDR3 is TGTTCCAGCAGCTCACAATATTACGAGCAGTACTTC.

The V gene is TRBV5-6, the J gene TRBJ2-5; D might be TRBD2 (6 bases). The DNA matches TRBJ2-7 better at its end, which makes the J call doubtful. From germline, CDR1 is SGHDT and CDR2 YYEEEE. CDR3 length: 13 amino acids. The DNA for the CDR3 is TGTGCCAGCAGCTCCGGGACTTCCTACGAGCAGTACTTC. Translating gives CASSSGTSYEQYF.

CDR3 coding DNA: TGCGCCAGCAGCTTGGTACTCGGAGCCTTTGAGCAGTTCTTC. Amino acids: CASSLVLGAFEQFF. V is TRBV5-1 and J is TRBJ2-1; unclear D gene. The CDR3 is made up of 14 amino acids. Trimming pared 0 bases from V and 9 bases from J, leaving 13 bases between. Germline CDR1 reads SGHRS; CDR2 reads YFSETQ.

This chain connects TRBV2 to TRBJ2-5, with 7 bases aligning to TRBD1. The germline CDR1 and CDR2 sequences are SNHLY and FYNNEI. The length of the CDR3 is 14 residues. V lost 5 bases to trimming and J lost 5 bases; unmatched junction nucleotides: 8. CDR3 region: CASSPQGTVETQYF. The CDR3, as DNA: TGTGCCAGCAGTCCCCAGGGGACAGTTGAGACCCAGTACTTC.

This clone was found a few times. The genes are TRBV4-3 and TRBJ1-4, with D perhaps matching TRBD1 (5 bases). The CDR3 is 21 residues long. Between the trimmed V and J ends, which lost 0 bases and 0 bases, there was a span of 23 bases. Germline assignment: CDR1 LGHNA and CDR2 YSLEER. The CDR3 sequence is CASSQEGTGLSIKATNEKLFF. The CDR3 nucleotides are TGCGCCAGCAGCCAAGAAGGAACGGGACTGTCTATAAAAGCAACTAATGAAAAACTGTTTTTT.